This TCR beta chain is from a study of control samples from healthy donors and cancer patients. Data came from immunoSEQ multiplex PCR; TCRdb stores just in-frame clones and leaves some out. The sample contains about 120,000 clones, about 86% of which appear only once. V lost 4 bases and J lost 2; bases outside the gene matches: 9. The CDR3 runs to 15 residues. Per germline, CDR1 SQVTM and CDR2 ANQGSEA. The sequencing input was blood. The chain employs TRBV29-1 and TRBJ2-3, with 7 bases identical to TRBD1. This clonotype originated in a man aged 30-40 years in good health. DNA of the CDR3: TGCAGCGTTGGGAGACAGGGTGAAGCCACAGATACGCAGTATTTT. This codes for CSVGRQGEATDTQYF.